The 4 T cell receptor beta chains below were found in one sample sequenced in a study of blood T cell repertoires in COVID-19. TCRdb's table, derived via immunoSEQ multiplex PCR, lists solely in-frame clones and lacks some. Of fewer than 350,000 clones listed, 88% are singletons. Sequencing was done on a sample of PBMCs or T cells enriched from blood (not recorded which). The receptors were sampled from a woman aged 25 to 39 who had been exposed to COVID-19.

The chain has TRBV11-3 and TRBJ2-1; 11 positions agree with TRBD2. The germline V gene encodes CDR1 SGHNT and CDR2 YENEEA. The CDR3 runs to 16 residues. The ends lost 1 base at V and 8 bases at J; junction bases unmatched: 7. CDR3 sequence (DNA): TGTGCCAGCAGCTTAGTTATAGCGGGAGGGCGCTATGAGCAGTTCTTC. Its translation is CASSLVIAGGRYEQFF.

This sequence joins TRBV19 and TRBJ2-7; the D gene is possibly TRBD1 (6 bases). The CDR3 totals 14 residues. V lost 6 bases and J lost 7, with 19 bases in between. CDR1 is LNHDA and CDR2 is SQIVND in the germline V gene (reference sequence). CDR3 region: CASSHRTGFGEQYF. CDR3 DNA sequence: TGTGCCAGTAGCCACCGAACAGGGTTTGGGGAGCAGTACTTC.

The chain has TRBV27 and TRBJ1-1, with D perhaps TRBD1 (6 bases). The CDR3 covers 14 residues. The germline V and J ends were trimmed by 3 bases and 1 base, with 9 bases remaining between them. Germline loops: CDR1 MNHEY, CDR2 SMNVEV (reference sequence). The CDR3 bases are TGTGCCAGCAGTTTCCCAGGGGCGAACACTGAAGCTTTCTTT. Its translation: CASSFPGANTEAFF.

This clone has a handful of counts. The chain is built from TRBV27 and TRBJ2-7; D not resolved. Germline lookup yields CDR1 MNHEY and CDR2 SMNVEV (reference sequence). The V end was cut by 6 bases, the J end by 0 bases, with 6 bases between. This CDR3 is built from 12 residues. CDR3 protein: CASSRSSYEQYF. The CDR3 DNA reads TGTGCCAGCAGCCGGAGCTCCTACGAGCAGTACTTC.